The source of this TCR beta chain is a study of T cell clonality in common variable immunodeficiency. Study conclusions and caveats: Authors noted CVID clonality's cause needs subpopulation repertoire sequencing.

This clone was counted many times. As yet, its antigen is unknown. The DNA ends 3 residues before the CDR3 does, and the rest of the CDR3 is filled in from the germline J gene. The V gene's germline CDR1 is SGHVS and CDR2 FNYEAQ. The V end was cut by 0 bases, the J end by 2 bases, with 7 bases between. The CDR3 is made up of 15 amino acids. Profiling relied on immunoSEQ multiplex PCR, and the TCRdb table lists in-frame clones only, not all of them. The data show about 47,000 clones, with none appearing a single time. The J gene is TRBJ2-2, the V gene TRBV7-6; a weak D match, TRBD2 (6 bases). This clonotype originated in a person aged 18 to 70 in good health. Sequencing was performed on peripheral blood mononuclear cells. The sequenced CDR3 bases are TGTGCCAGCAGCTTAGCCGGGGGAAACACCGGGGAG. Translating it yields CASSLAGGNTGE. In full, the CDR3 reads CASSLAGGNTGELFF.